This passage covers 31 T cell receptor beta chains from one sample sequenced in a study of blood T cell repertoires in COVID-19. TCRdb keeps only in-frame clones here, not all; method: immunoSEQ multiplex PCR. The data show under 85,000 clones, around four fifths seen once. The sample taken for sequencing was peripheral blood. These receptors all come from a man aged 45-65 years with active COVID-19.

This chain uses TRBV4-1 with TRBJ2-5; 7 bases match TRBD1. The CDR3 covers 17 residues. The ends lost 0 bases at V and 4 bases at J; junction bases unmatched: 11. The germline CDR1 and CDR2 sequences are MGHRA and YSYEKL. The CDR3 DNA follows: TGCGCCAGCAGCCAAGAGGGTTACAGGGGCCCCGGAGAGACCCAGTACTTC. Its translation is CASSQEGYRGPGETQYF.

V gene TRBV5-1 combines with J gene TRBJ2-3, with a possible D match to TRBD2 (6 bases). Trimming removed 0 bases from V and 4 bases from J, with 15 bases in between. Germline CDR1 is SGHRS and CDR2 is YFSETQ. The CDR3 totals 16 residues. CDR3 nucleotides: TGCGCCAGCAGCTTGGGCCCCGGGGGTATCGCAGATACGCAGTATTTT. It is translated as CASSLGPGGIADTQYF.

The chain joins TRBV6-5 to TRBJ1-2; D perhaps matches TRBD1 (6 bases). The CDR3 runs to 15 residues. CDR1 is MNHEY, CDR2 SVGAGI, per germline. Trimming took off 5 bases at V and 0 bases at J, with 13 bases between the two ends. The CDR3 reads CASSRDTSSNYGYTF. The CDR3 nucleotides read TGTGCCAGCAGTCGGGACACCTCCTCTAACTATGGCTACACCTTC.

This clone was detected only once. The V gene is TRBV19, the J gene TRBJ2-2, with D hard to call. Trimming took 6 bases from V and 3 from J, leaving 11 bases between them. Per the germline V gene, CDR1 is LNHDA and CDR2 is SQIVND (reference sequence). This CDR3 region has 14 residues. CDR3 amino acids: CASSPTKDTGELFF. CDR3 bases: TGTGCCAGTAGCCCGACAAAAGACACCGGGGAGCTGTTTTTT.

J is TRBJ2-5 and V is TRBV7-9; TRBD2 might be the D (6 bases). The CDR3 sequence is 15 residues long. Germline V gene lookup returns CDR1 SEHNR and CDR2 FQNEAQ (reference sequence). V was pared by 5 bases and J by 4 bases, with 17 bases between. The CDR3 DNA follows: TGTGCCAGCAGCCATCGGACCTCCGGGGGAGAGACCCAGTACTTC. Encoded protein: CASSHRTSGGETQYF.

V is TRBV5-4 and J is TRBJ2-3; the match to TRBD2 covers 9 bases. V lost 1 base and J lost 4; bases outside the gene matches: 7. This CDR3 has 16 residues. Per the germline V gene, CDR1 is SGHNT and CDR2 is YYREEE (reference sequence). The DNA of the CDR3 is TGTGCCAGCAGCTTGAGGGCGGGGGGGCAGGCAGATACGCAGTATTTT. Translation: CASSLRAGGQADTQYF. Variable domain in full (rest from reference TRBV5-4 and TRBJ2-3): ETGVTQSPTHLIKTRGQQVTLRCSSQSGHNTVSWYQQALGQGPQFIFQYYREEENGRGNFPPRFSGLQFPNYSSELNVNALELDDSALYLCASSLRAGGQADTQYFGPGTRLTVL.

This chain joins TRBV14 and TRBJ1-5, with 10 nucleotides matching TRBD1. Germline V gene data show CDR1 as SGHDN and CDR2 as FVKESK. V gave up 3 bases and J gave up 3 bases; unmatched junction bases: 2. CDR3 length: 15 residues. CDR3 bases: TGTGCCAGCAGCCAGGGACAGGGGCCCAATCAGCCCCAGCATTTT. It specifies CASSQGQGPNQPQHF.

The chain has TRBV5-1 and TRBJ1-5, with D perhaps TRBD1 (5 bases). V lost 0 bases and J 6 bases, leaving 13 bases between the germline ends. Per the germline V gene, CDR1 is SGHRS and CDR2 is YFSETQ. The CDR3 length is 15 residues. CDR3 nucleotide sequence: TGCGCCAGCAGCTTGGGCCAGGGCGTGGGTCAGCCCCAGCATTTT. Translation: CASSLGQGVGQPQHF.

In its sample, this clone was seen a few times. The chain joins TRBV29-1 to TRBJ1-1; the D is unclear. Germline-derived CDR1 and CDR2 are SQVTM and ANQGSEA. There are 12 residues in the CDR3. Trimming left V 4 bases short and J 3 bases short, with 9 bases between. The DNA for the CDR3 is TGCAGCGTTGTCCCCCATGACACTGAAGCTTTCTTT. It translates to CSVVPHDTEAFF.

This chain joins TRBV9 and TRBJ1-2; 7 bases map to TRBD1. The germline CDR1 and CDR2 sequences are SGDLS and YYNGEE. The V gene end was trimmed by 2 bases and the J gene end by 7 bases; junction bases not matched to a gene: 8. The CDR3 length is 14 residues. The CDR3 DNA sequence: TGTGCCAGCAGCGTCACAGGGGCTCCAGGTGGCTACACCTTC. Protein: CASSVTGAPGGYTF.

The genes are TRBV19 and TRBJ1-5; D call uncertain. CDR1 is LNHDA, CDR2 SQIVND, per germline (reference sequence). V was cut by 7 bases and J by 2 bases, with 12 bases left in between. The length of the CDR3 is 14 residues. CDR3 bases: TGTGCCAGTAATCCCGGGAGAGGCAATCAGCCCCAGCATTTT. Translated: CASNPGRGNQPQHF. Full variable domain (missing parts from reference TRBV19 and TRBJ1-5): DGGITQSPKYLFRKEGQNVTLSCEQNLNHDAMYWYRQDPGQGLRLIYYSQIVNDFQKGDIAEGYSVSREKKESFPLTVTSAQKNPTAFYLCASNPGRGNQPQHFGDGTRLSIL.

The CDR3 spells CATKTNPNTEAFF. The CDR3 DNA reads as TGTGCCACAAAGACAAACCCGAACACTGAAGCTTTCTTT. V gene TRBV6-5 combines with J gene TRBJ1-1; no clear D. Germline V lookup: CDR1 MNHEY, CDR2 SVGAGI. The ends were cut back, 10 bases at V and 1 base at J, with 13 bases in the middle. The CDR3 has 13 amino acids.

The gene calls are TRBV5-1 and TRBJ2-7, with D possibly being TRBD1 (7 bases). The germline gives CDR1 SGHRS, CDR2 YFSETQ. This CDR3 is 16 amino acids long. Trimming cost V 0 bases and J 3 bases, with 16 bases left between them. CDR3 in DNA: TGCGCCAGCAGCTTGGCCTTCCCCAGGGGGGACTACGAGCAGTACTTC. It is translated as CASSLAFPRGDYEQYF.

The V gene is TRBV11-1, the J gene TRBJ2-1; 8 bases align to TRBD2. Germline trimming cut 5 bases from V and 3 bases from J; bases unmatched to any gene: 6. The CDR3 length is 15 residues. Germline lookup yields CDR1 SGHAT and CDR2 FQDESV (reference sequence). The CDR3 region has the DNA TGTGCCAGCAGCCCGGGACTAGGGGGCTACAATGAGCAGTTCTTC. Translated: CASSPGLGGYNEQFF.

This chain uses TRBV9 with TRBJ2-7; TRBD2 matches 9 bases. V lost 4 bases and J lost 2; bases outside the gene matches: 10. This CDR3 has 16 amino acids. Germline values: CDR1 SGDLS, CDR2 YYNGEE. The DNA for the CDR3 is TGTGCCAGCAGCCCCGCGAGCGGACTAGCGACCTACGAGCAGTACTTC. It encodes CASSPASGLATYEQYF.

V gene TRBV30 combines with J gene TRBJ2-2, with TRBD1 matching over 9 bases. The CDR3 consists of 14 residues. Germline values: CDR1 GTSNPN, CDR2 SVGIG (reference sequence). Trimming took 2 bases from V and 5 from J; bases not matched to a gene: 3. The CDR3 is CAWSRQGGTGELFF. CDR3 nucleotide sequence: TGTGCCTGGAGTAGACAGGGGGGAACCGGGGAGCTGTTTTTT.

The rearrangement links TRBV4-1 to TRBJ2-7; 15 bases agree with TRBD2. With 0 bases clipped from V and 5 bases from J, the junction kept 8 bases outside the gene matches. This CDR3 spans 18 amino acids. Germline CDR1 MGHRA, CDR2 YSYEKL. The CDR3 sequence is CASSQEPRGLAGGNEQYF. In DNA, the CDR3 is TGCGCCAGCAGCCAAGAGCCCAGGGGACTAGCGGGAGGTAACGAGCAGTACTTC.

This chain joins TRBV5-1 and TRBJ2-5; D gene unclear. The CDR3 is 13 residues long. Trimming took off 4 bases at V and 0 bases at J, with 7 bases between the two ends. CDR1 and CDR2 from the germline V gene are SGHRS and YFSETQ. The CDR3 spells CASSLTHQETQYF. For the CDR3, the DNA is TGCGCCAGCAGCCTGACACACCAAGAGACCCAGTACTTC.

This clone is a singleton in its sample. CDR3 region: CASSYEWGGEQPQHF. The CDR3 DNA follows: TGTGCCAGCAGTTACGAATGGGGGGGGGAGCAGCCCCAGCATTTT. This chain connects TRBV6-5 to TRBJ1-5; possible D gene TRBD1, 5 bases. Looked up from germline, CDR1 is MNHEY and CDR2 is SVGAGI. The V end was cut by 2 bases, the J end by 7 bases, with 15 bases between. This CDR3 is 15 amino acids long.

V and J are TRBV4-1 and TRBJ1-2; D remains unclear. The CDR3 runs to 16 residues. With 4 bases removed from V and 4 bases from J, the gap between germline ends came to 19 bases. Germline V gene data show CDR1 as MGHRA and CDR2 as YSYEKL. The CDR3 DNA follows: TGCGCCAGCAGCCCAGGTCAACCGAAGCCCTTCTATGGCTACACCTTC. This encodes CASSPGQPKPFYGYTF.

This clone has just one count. The gene calls are TRBV4-1 and TRBJ2-1; a possible D gene is TRBD1 (5 bases). The CDR3 is 16 residues long. Germline CDR1 and CDR2: MGHRA and YSYEKL. The V and J ends lost 0 bases and 12 bases respectively, with 21 bases between them. Here the CDR3 DNA reads TGCGCCAGCAGCCAAGAACAAGGGGCGCGCGCCCTCCGGCAGTTCTTC. It encodes CASSQEQGARALRQFF.

V usage is TRBV7-9 and J usage is TRBJ1-5, with D perhaps TRBD1 (6 bases). This CDR3 comprises 15 residues. V shed 6 bases and J shed 3 bases, with 15 bases lying between them. Germline CDR1 SEHNR, CDR2 FQNEAQ (reference sequence). CDR3 in DNA: TGTGCCAGCAGGGCTGGGGGGGCTCACAATCAGCCCCAGCATTTT. Its protein is CASRAGGAHNQPQHF.

The J gene is TRBJ2-5, the V gene TRBV10-2; 11 bases align to TRBD2. The CDR3 has 16 amino acids. Germline assignment: CDR1 WSHSY and CDR2 SAAADI. V lost 6 bases and J lost 5; bases outside the gene matches: 11. CDR3 amino acids: CASRRTSGPEGETQYF. CDR3 coding DNA: TGCGCCAGCAGACGGACTAGCGGGCCGGAGGGGGAGACCCAGTACTTC.

A single count supports this clone. At one boundary the junction diverges from the germline segment, which might be a read error. V is TRBV19 and J is TRBJ1-4, with 7 bases matching TRBD1. CDR1 and CDR2 (germline): LNHDA, SQIVND (reference sequence). This CDR3 has 14 residues. For the CDR3, the DNA is TGTGCCAGTAGTGCTCCAGGGGGACGAGAAAAACAGTTTTTT. This encodes CASSAPGGREKQFF.

The rearrangement links TRBV6-1 to TRBJ2-6; TRBD2 might be the D (6 bases). The germline V gene has CDR1 MNHNS and CDR2 SASEGT. The CDR3 sequence is 17 residues long. Trimming took 0 bases from V and 0 from J, leaving 9 bases between them. CDR3 protein: CASSEAEGSSGANVLTF. CDR3 nucleotides: TGTGCCAGCAGTGAAGCGGAGGGGAGCTCTGGGGCCAACGTCCTGACTTTC.

The table lists this clone with a count of one. This rearrangement joins TRBV9 to TRBJ1-2; D unclear. The length of the CDR3 is 15 residues. Germline-derived CDR1 and CDR2 are SGDLS and YYNGEE. V dropped 2 bases and J dropped 0 bases, with 11 bases sitting between them. CDR3 coding DNA: TGTGCCAGCAGCGTTGCAGGCGGGACTAACTATGGCTACACCTTC. It is translated as CASSVAGGTNYGYTF.

The genes are TRBV27 and TRBJ2-3; D unresolved. The CDR3 length is 13 residues. Per germline, CDR1 MNHEY and CDR2 SMNVEV (reference sequence). V lost 4 bases and J 6 bases, leaving 11 bases between the germline ends. The CDR3 region has the DNA TGTGCCAGCAGTTACTCCTTTCCGGATACGCAGTATTTT. Amino acid sequence: CASSYSFPDTQYF.

The chain recombines TRBV7-8 with TRBJ1-5, with 8 positions matching TRBD1. Germline V gene data show CDR1 as SGHVS and CDR2 as FQNEAQ. The CDR3 length is 16 residues. V lost 4 bases to trimming and J lost 5 bases; unmatched junction nucleotides: 10. The CDR3 coding sequence is TGTGCCAGCAGCTATCAAAGACAGGGGAAGGATCAGCCCCAGCATTTT. Amino acids: CASSYQRQGKDQPQHF.

The V and J genes are TRBV5-1 and TRBJ2-3; weak D call: TRBD2 (6 bases). The CDR3 loop spans 14 amino acids. The V end was cut by 0 bases, the J end by 6 bases, with 11 bases between. Per germline, CDR1 SGHRS and CDR2 YFSETQ. The CDR3 nucleotides read TGCGCCAGCAGCTTGGGGGCTAGCGTCGATACGCAGTATTTT. The encoded protein is CASSLGASVDTQYF. Full variable domain (remainder filled in from reference TRBV5-1 and TRBJ2-3): KAGVTQTPRYLIKTRGQQVTLSCSPISGHRSVSWYQQTPGQGLQFLFEYFSETQRNKGNFPGRFSGRQFSNSRSEMNVSTLELGDSALYLCASSLGASVDTQYFGPGTRLTVL.

This clone was recorded a few times. The CDR3 is CAWSANYEQYF. The CDR3 DNA follows: TGTGCCTGGAGTGCCAACTACGAGCAGTACTTC. This chain connects TRBV30 to TRBJ2-7; no clear D gene. In germline, CDR1 is GTSNPN, CDR2 SVGIG (reference sequence). Trimming stripped 1 base from V and 3 bases from J, with 4 bases between. The CDR3 has 11 amino acids.

V is TRBV28 and J is TRBJ2-7; TRBD1 aligns across 7 bases. Germline V gene lookup returns CDR1 MDHEN and CDR2 SYDVKM. V trimming: 8 bases; J trimming: 0 bases; junction bases outside the gene matches: 7. The CDR3 has 14 amino acids. CDR3 nucleotide sequence: TGTGCCAGCCGGGGACAGATCCACTCCTACGAGCAGTACTTC. This encodes CASRGQIHSYEQYF.